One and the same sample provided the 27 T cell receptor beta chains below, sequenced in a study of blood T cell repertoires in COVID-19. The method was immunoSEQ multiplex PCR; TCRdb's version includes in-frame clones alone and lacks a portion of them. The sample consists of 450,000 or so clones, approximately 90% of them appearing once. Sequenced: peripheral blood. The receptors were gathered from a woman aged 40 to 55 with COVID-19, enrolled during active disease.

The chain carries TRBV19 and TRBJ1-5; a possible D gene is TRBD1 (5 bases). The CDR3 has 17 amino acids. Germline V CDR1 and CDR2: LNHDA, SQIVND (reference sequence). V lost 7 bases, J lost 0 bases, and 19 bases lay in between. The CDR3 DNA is TGTGCCAGTAATTGGAATCCCCGGGGGGTTAGCAATCAGCCCCAGCATTTT. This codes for CASNWNPRGVSNQPQHF.

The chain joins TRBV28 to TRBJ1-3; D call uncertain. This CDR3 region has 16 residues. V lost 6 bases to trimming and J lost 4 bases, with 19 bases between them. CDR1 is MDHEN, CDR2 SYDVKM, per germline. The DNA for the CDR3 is TGTGCCAGCAGGAGAGCGGTGGCCCTAAGAGGAAACACCATATATTTT. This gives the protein CASRRAVALRGNTIYF.

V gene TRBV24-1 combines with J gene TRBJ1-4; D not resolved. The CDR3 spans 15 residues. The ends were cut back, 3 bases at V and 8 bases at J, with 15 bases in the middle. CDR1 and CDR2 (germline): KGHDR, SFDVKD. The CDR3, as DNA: TGTGCCACCAGTGATCCTAGTGGGGAGACAGAAAAACTGTTTTTT. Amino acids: CATSDPSGETEKLFF.

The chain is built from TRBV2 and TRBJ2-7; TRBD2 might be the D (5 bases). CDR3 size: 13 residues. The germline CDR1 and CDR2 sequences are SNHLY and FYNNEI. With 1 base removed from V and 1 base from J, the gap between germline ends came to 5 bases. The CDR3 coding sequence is TGTGCCAGCAGTGAAGGCGGGTCCTACGAGCAGTACTTC. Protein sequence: CASSEGGSYEQYF. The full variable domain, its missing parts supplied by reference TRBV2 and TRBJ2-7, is EPEVTQTPSHQVTQMGQEVILRCVPISNHLYFYWYRQILGQKVEFLVSFYNNEISEKSEIFDDQFSVERPDGSNFTLKIRSTKLEDSAMYFCASSEGGSYEQYFGPGTRLTVT.

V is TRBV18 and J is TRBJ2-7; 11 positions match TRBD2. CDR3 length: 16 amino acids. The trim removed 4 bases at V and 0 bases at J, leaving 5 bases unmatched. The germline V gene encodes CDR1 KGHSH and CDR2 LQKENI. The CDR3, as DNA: TGTGCCAGCTCACGCTATAGCGGGAGGGTCTCCTACGAGCAGTACTTC. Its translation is CASSRYSGRVSYEQYF.

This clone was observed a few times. CDR3 nucleotide sequence: TGCGCCAGTTCGGGTGGTGGAATCGGAAAACTGTTTTTT. This codes for CASSGGGIGKLFF. V gene TRBV4-3 combines with J gene TRBJ1-4, with D unclear. The CDR3 runs to 13 residues. Germline V gene data show CDR1 as LGHNA and CDR2 as YSLEER. V lost 9 bases to trimming and J lost 10 bases, with 18 bases between them.

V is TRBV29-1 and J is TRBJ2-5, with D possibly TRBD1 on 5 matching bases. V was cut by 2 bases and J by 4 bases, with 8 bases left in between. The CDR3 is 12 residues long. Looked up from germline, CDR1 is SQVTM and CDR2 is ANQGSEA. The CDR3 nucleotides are TGCAGCGTTGAACGACAGCGAGAGACCCAGTACTTC. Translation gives CSVERQRETQYF.

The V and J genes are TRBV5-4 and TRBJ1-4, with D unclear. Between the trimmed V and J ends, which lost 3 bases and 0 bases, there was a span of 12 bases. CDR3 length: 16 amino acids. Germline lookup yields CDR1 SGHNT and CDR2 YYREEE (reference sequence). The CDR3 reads CASSSYRASTNEKLFF. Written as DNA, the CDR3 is TGTGCCAGCAGCTCTTACAGAGCCTCAACTAATGAAAAACTGTTTTTT. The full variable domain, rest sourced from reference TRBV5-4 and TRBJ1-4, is ETGVTQSPTHLIKTRGQQVTLRCSSQSGHNTVSWYQQALGQGPQFIFQYYREEENGRGNFPPRFSGLQFPNYSSELNVNALELDDSALYLCASSSYRASTNEKLFFGSGTQLSVL.

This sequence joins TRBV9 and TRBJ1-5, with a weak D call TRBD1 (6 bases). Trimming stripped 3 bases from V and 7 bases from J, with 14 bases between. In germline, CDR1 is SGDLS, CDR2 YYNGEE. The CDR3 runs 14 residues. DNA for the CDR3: TGTGCCAGCAGCGCTACGACAGGTCCCCAGCCCCAGCATTTT. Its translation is CASSATTGPQPQHF.

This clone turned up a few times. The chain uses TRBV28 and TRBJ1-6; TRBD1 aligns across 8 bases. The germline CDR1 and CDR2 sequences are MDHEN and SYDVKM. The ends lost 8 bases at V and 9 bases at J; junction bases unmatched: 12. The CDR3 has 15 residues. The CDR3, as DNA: TGTGCCAGCGATGCTTCCAGGGGGCAAAGTTCACCCCTCCACTTT. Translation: CASDASRGQSSPLHF.

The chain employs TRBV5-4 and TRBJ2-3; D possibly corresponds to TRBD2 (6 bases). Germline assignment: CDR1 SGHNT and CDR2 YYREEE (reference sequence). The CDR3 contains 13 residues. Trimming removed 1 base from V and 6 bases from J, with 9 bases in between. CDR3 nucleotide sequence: TGTGCCAGCAGCTTGCCACGGGGGGATACGCAGTATTTT. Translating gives CASSLPRGDTQYF.

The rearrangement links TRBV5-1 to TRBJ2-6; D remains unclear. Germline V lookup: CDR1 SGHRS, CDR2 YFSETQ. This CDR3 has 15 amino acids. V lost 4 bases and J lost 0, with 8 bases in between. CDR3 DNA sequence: TGCGCCAGCAGCCTTCTAGGCTCTGGGGCCAACGTCCTGACTTTC. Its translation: CASSLLGSGANVLTF. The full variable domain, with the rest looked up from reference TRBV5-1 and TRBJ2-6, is KAGVTQTPRYLIKTRGQQVTLSCSPISGHRSVSWYQQTPGQGLQFLFEYFSETQRNKGNFPGRFSGRQFSNSRSEMNVSTLELGDSALYLCASSLLGSGANVLTFGAGSRLTVL.

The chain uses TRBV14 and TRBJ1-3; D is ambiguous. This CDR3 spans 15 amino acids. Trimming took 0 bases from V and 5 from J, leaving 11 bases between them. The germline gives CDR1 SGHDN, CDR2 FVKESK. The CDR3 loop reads CASSQDVTRRNTIYF. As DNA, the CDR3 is TGTGCCAGCAGCCAAGATGTGACTAGGAGAAACACCATATATTTT.

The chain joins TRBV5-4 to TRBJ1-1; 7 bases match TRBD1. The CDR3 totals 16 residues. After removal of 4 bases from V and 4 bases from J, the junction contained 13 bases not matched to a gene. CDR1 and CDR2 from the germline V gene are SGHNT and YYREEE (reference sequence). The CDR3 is CASSRITGTEGTEAFF. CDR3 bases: TGTGCCAGCAGCCGGATAACCGGGACAGAGGGCACTGAAGCTTTCTTT.

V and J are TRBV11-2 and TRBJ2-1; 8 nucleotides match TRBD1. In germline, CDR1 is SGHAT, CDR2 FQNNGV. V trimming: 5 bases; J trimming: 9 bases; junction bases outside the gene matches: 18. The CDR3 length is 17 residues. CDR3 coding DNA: TGTGCCAGCAGCCTCAGTTCCGGCAGGGGGCGTATTACTGAGCAGTTCTTC. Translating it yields CASSLSSGRGRITEQFF.

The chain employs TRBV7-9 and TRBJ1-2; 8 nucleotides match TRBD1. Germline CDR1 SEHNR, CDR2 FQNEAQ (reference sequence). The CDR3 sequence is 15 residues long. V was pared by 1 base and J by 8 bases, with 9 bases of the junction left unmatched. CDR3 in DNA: TGTGCCAGCAGCTTAGTAAGGACAGGGACGGAAGGCTACACCTTC. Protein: CASSLVRTGTEGYTF. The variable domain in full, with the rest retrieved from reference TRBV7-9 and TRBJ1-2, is DTGVSQNPRHKITKRGQNVTFRCDPISEHNRLYWYRQTLGQGPEFLTYFQNEAQLEKSRLLSDRFSAERPKGSFSTLEIQRTEQGDSAMYLCASSLVRTGTEGYTFGSGTRLTVV.

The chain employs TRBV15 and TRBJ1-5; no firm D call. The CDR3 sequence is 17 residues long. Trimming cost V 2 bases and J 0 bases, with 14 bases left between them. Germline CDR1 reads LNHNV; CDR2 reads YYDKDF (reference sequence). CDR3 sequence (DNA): TGTGCCACCAGCAGATTACCCGGACTCTATAGCAATCAGCCCCAGCATTTT. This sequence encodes CATSRLPGLYSNQPQHF.

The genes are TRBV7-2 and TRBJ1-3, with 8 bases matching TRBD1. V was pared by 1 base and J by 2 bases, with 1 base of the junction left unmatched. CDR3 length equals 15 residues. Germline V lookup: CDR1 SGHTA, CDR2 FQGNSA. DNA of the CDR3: TGTGCCAGCAGCTTAGAGGGACAGGCTGGAAACACCATATATTTT. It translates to CASSLEGQAGNTIYF.

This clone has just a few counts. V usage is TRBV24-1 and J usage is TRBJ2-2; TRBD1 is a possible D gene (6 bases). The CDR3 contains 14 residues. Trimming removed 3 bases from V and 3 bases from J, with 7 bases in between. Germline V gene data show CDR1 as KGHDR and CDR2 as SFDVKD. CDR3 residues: CATSDGQHTGELFF. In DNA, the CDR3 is TGTGCCACCAGTGATGGACAGCACACCGGGGAGCTGTTTTTT.

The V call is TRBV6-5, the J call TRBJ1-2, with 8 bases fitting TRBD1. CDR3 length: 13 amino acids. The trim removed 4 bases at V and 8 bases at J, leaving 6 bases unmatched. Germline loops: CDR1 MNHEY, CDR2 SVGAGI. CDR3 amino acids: CASSSTGGRGYTF. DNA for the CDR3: TGTGCCAGCAGTTCCACAGGGGGTCGGGGCTACACCTTC.

CDR3 DNA sequence: TGTGCCAGCAGCTTGACAGGGGCGAACACTGAAGCTTTCTTT. This sequence encodes CASSLTGANTEAFF. The chain has TRBV7-3 and TRBJ1-1; TRBD1 aligns across 8 bases. Germline values: CDR1 SGHTA, CDR2 FQGTGA. The trim removed 3 bases at V and 1 base at J, leaving 1 base unmatched. The CDR3 spans 14 residues.

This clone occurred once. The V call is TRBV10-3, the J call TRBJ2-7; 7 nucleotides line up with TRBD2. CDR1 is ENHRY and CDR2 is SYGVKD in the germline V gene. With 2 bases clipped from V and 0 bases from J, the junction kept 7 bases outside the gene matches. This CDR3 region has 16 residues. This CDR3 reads CAISETMGGGSYEQYF. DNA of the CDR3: TGTGCCATCAGTGAGACGATGGGGGGGGGCTCCTACGAGCAGTACTTC.

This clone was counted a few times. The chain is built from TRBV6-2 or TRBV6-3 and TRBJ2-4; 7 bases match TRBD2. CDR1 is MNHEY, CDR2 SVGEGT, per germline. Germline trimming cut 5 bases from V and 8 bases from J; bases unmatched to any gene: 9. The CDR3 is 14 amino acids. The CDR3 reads CASSLAARRHIQYF. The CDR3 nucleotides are TGTGCCAGCAGTCTAGCGGCCCGGAGGCACATTCAGTACTTC.

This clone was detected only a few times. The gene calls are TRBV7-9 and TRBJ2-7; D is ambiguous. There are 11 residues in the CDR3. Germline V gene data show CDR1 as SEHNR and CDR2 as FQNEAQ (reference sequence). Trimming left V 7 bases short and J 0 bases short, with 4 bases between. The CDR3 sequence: CASTISYEQYF. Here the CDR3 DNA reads TGTGCCAGCACTATCTCCTACGAGCAGTACTTC.

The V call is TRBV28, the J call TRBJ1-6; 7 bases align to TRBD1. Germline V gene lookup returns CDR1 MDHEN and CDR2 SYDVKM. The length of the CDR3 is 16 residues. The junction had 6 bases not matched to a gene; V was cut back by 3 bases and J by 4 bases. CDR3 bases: TGTGCCAGCAGTTTCAGTCGGGGACAGTATAATTCACCCCTCCACTTT. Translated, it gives CASSFSRGQYNSPLHF.

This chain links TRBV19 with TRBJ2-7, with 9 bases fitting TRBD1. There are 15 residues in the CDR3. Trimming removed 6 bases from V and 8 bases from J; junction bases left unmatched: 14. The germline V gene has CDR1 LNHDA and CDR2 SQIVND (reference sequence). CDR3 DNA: TGTGCCAGTAGGCCCACAGGGGGCGAAAGGCCCAAGCAGTACTTC. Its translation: CASRPTGGERPKQYF.

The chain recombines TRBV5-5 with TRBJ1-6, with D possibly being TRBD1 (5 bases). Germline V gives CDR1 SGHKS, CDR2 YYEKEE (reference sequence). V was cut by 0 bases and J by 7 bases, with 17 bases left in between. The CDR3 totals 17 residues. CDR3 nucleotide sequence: TGTGCCAGCAGCTTGGCCCCAGGACAATTGACGAATTCACCCCTCCACTTT. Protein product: CASSLAPGQLTNSPLHF.